Given below is one T cell receptor beta chain in context. What it binds is unknown. This sequence may be a read error, since a much larger clone differs from it by one base. No conserved phenylalanine or tryptophan is present at the end of the CDR3, so a read error is the likely explanation. The data stem from a study of circulating CD8 cells and anti-PD-1 response in melanoma. The study's findings and limits: At M1, fewer than 7% of TRB clonotypes appeared in multiple subsets.

Trimming took off 6 bases at V and 2 bases at J, with 13 bases between the two ends. Per the germline V gene, CDR1 is SEHNR and CDR2 is FQNEAQ (reference sequence). This CDR3 comprises 14 residues. Sorting of live CD3+CD8+TCRalphabeta+ cells by PD-1 and/or TIGIT gave four subsets. TCR libraries were prepared from approximately 15 ng of total RNA with the QIAseq Immune Repertoire TCR panel. From the reads, TCRdb called clonotypes with MiXCR, one entry per CDR3 protein. The sample contains about 550 distinct CDR3 sequences, roughly 8.6% of which appear only once. This specimen was CD8+ T cells from PBMCs, taken at baseline or after one month of anti-PD-1 therapy (not recorded which). The source is a human donor with melanoma. The rearrangement links TRBV7-9 to TRBJ1-1; D ambiguous. The CDR3, as DNA: TGTGCCAGCAGAGGTTCGGGGATAAACACTGAAGCTTTCATT. The encoded protein is CASRGSGINTEAFI.